The 24 T cell receptor beta chains below come from one sample, sequenced in a study of CD8 T cells in ankylosing spondylitis. TCRdb analysed the 5' RACE reads with MiXCR anew, one entry per CDR3 protein. The sample carries 250,000 to 350,000 distinct CDR3 sequences, over 15% recorded once. Sequenced material: blood, either unsorted or a sorted T cell fraction (not recorded which). The source of these receptors is a male donor with ankylosing spondylitis or in good health (not recorded which).

There are many counts of this clonotype. The chain carries TRBV27 and TRBJ1-6; D unclear. The CDR3 length is 16 residues. Germline V gives CDR1 MNHEY, CDR2 SMNVEV (reference sequence). Trimming cost V 0 bases and J 7 bases, with 13 bases left between them. The chain's CDR3 is CASSLSWRGKNSPLHF. CDR3 coding DNA: TGTGCCAGCAGTTTATCTTGGAGAGGGAAAAATTCACCCCTCCACTTT.

This clonotype came up a few times. V usage is TRBV12-3 or TRBV12-4 and J usage is TRBJ2-1, with 8 bases aligning to TRBD2. This CDR3 has 15 amino acids. J was trimmed by 3 bases and V by 3 bases; bases with no gene match: 4. The CDR3 here is CASSFGAGGYNEQFF. The CDR3, as DNA: TGTGCCAGCAGTTTCGGGGCGGGAGGCTACAATGAGCAGTTCTTC.

Ten or more counts support this clonotype. The chain uses TRBV4-1 and TRBJ2-1, with 12 nucleotides matching TRBD2. The trim removed 0 bases at V and 11 bases at J, leaving 5 bases unmatched. Germline V CDR1 and CDR2: MGHRA, YSYEKL. The CDR3 is 15 residues long. The DNA of the CDR3 is TGCGCCAGCAGCCAAGATTCTAGCGGGAGGGTCCAGCAGTTCTTC. Translating it yields CASSQDSSGRVQQFF.

A few counts support this clonotype. V usage is TRBV24-1 and J usage is TRBJ2-1, with D unclear. This CDR3 spans 15 amino acids. V lost 1 base and J 9 bases, leaving 15 bases between the germline ends. Germline lookup yields CDR1 KGHDR and CDR2 SFDVKD. The CDR3 region is CATSDFGSPAPEQFF. Here the CDR3 DNA reads TGTGCCACCAGTGATTTTGGATCCCCGGCCCCTGAGCAGTTCTTC.

With regard to this clonotype: The junction differs from germline at one of its ends, possibly a read error. The gene calls are TRBV6-2 or TRBV6-3 and TRBJ1-2; TRBD1 matches at 9 bases. CDR3 length: 13 amino acids. CDR1 and CDR2 from the germline V gene are MNHEY and SVGEGT. CDR3 DNA: TGTGTCAGCAGTGGGGACAGGGCGTATGGCTACACCTTC. Translated: CVSSGDRAYGYTF.

This clonotype has just a few counts. This chain joins TRBV7-9 and TRBJ1-1; a possible D gene is TRBD1 (6 bases). The length of the CDR3 is 15 residues. Germline V CDR1 and CDR2: SEHNR, FQNEAQ (reference sequence). V dropped 5 bases and J dropped 1 base, with 14 bases sitting between them. The DNA for the CDR3 is TGTGCCAGCAGCCTATACCCGACAGGGAACACTGAAGCTTTCTTT. It specifies CASSLYPTGNTEAFF.

This clonotype was seen a few times. This chain joins TRBV5-5 and TRBJ2-2; possibly TRBD1 for D (6 bases). Trimming stripped 2 bases from V and 5 bases from J, with 10 bases between. Germline loops: CDR1 SGHKS, CDR2 YYEKEE (reference sequence). The CDR3 totals 14 residues. CDR3 nucleotides: TGTGCCAGCAGCTTTTGGACAGAAACCGGGGAGCTGTTTTTT. It specifies CASSFWTETGELFF.

This rearrangement joins TRBV4-1 to TRBJ2-6; the D is unclear. The CDR3 loop spans 16 amino acids. The V end lost 0 bases, the J end lost 4 bases, and 10 bases lay between the germline ends. The V gene's germline CDR1 is MGHRA and CDR2 YSYEKL. The CDR3 here is CASSQDIGTGANVLTF. The CDR3 region has the DNA TGCGCCAGCAGCCAAGATATCGGTACCGGGGCCAACGTCCTGACTTTC.

The sample holds a few counts of this clonotype. The chain employs TRBV2 and TRBJ1-4; D not certain. This CDR3 is 15 amino acids long. Trimming removed 1 base from V and 0 bases from J, with 6 bases in between. CDR1 SNHLY and CDR2 FYNNEI come from the germline V gene. The CDR3 DNA is TGTGCCAGCAGTGAAGTGGGATCAACTAATGAAAAACTGTTTTTT. Protein product: CASSEVGSTNEKLFF.

The V call is TRBV4-2, the J call TRBJ2-5, with D possibly being TRBD2 (5 bases). The CDR3 contains 17 residues. V was pared by 1 base and J by 5 bases, with 20 bases between. Germline V CDR1 and CDR2: LGHNA, YNFKEQ. The CDR3 bases are TGTGCCAGCAGCCAAGCACCTTCGCAGTTTTCGGGGGAGACCCAGTACTTC. This sequence encodes CASSQAPSQFSGETQYF.

This clonotype was picked up a small number of times. The chain has TRBV5-1 and TRBJ2-5; a possible D gene is TRBD2 (5 bases). From germline, CDR1 is SGHRS and CDR2 YFSETQ. Between the trimmed V and J ends, which lost 4 bases and 2 bases, there was a span of 15 bases. This CDR3 is 15 amino acids long. As DNA, the CDR3 is TGCGCCAGCAGCCCGCGGGTAGCGTCTCAAGAGACCCAGTACTTC. This gives the protein CASSPRVASQETQYF.

This clonotype was detected many times. The chain links TRBV7-2 to TRBJ1-1; TRBD1 matches at 7 bases. The ends lost 4 bases at V and 1 base at J; junction bases unmatched: 6. The CDR3 runs 15 residues. Germline CDR1 SGHTA, CDR2 FQGNSA. The CDR3 loop reads CASSSSRQGNTEAFF. Written as DNA, the CDR3 is TGTGCCAGCAGCTCATCCCGACAGGGGAACACTGAAGCTTTCTTT. Complete variable domain (other parts from reference TRBV7-2 and TRBJ1-1): GAGVSQSPSNKVTEKGKDVELRCDPISGHTALYWYRQSLGQGLEFLIYFQGNSAPDKSGLPSDRFSAERTGGSVSTLTIQRTQQEDSAVYLCASSSSRQGNTEAFFGQGTRLTVV.

The chain uses TRBV5-1 and TRBJ2-3; perhaps TRBD1 as D (6 bases). Trimming took 2 bases from V and 4 from J, leaving 14 bases between them. CDR3 length: 15 residues. The germline gives CDR1 SGHRS, CDR2 YFSETQ. The CDR3 sequence is CASSLQGYSSDTQYF. The CDR3, as DNA: TGCGCCAGCAGCTTACAGGGATATTCATCAGATACGCAGTATTTT.

CDR3 nucleotide sequence: TGCGCCAGCAGCTTGGGACAGCCCACTGAAGCTTTCTTT. Amino acids: CASSLGQPTEAFF. The rearrangement links TRBV5-1 to TRBJ1-1, with D perhaps matching TRBD1 (5 bases). Trimming took 0 bases from V and 4 from J, leaving 7 bases between them. Per the germline V gene, CDR1 is SGHRS and CDR2 is YFSETQ. The length of the CDR3 is 13 residues.

V is TRBV20-1 and J is TRBJ2-1, with a tentative D call TRBD2 (7 bases). V was clipped by 0 bases and J by 7 bases, with 19 bases between them. The CDR3 consists of 16 residues. Germline CDR1 reads DFQATT; CDR2 reads SNEGSKA (reference sequence). The DNA for the CDR3 is TGCAGTGCTAGAGATGAAGCGCGGGGGCTGGGGAATGAGCAGTTCTTC. Encoded protein: CSARDEARGLGNEQFF.

This clonotype was seen a few times. The junction departs from germline at one end; a sequencing error may be responsible. The V call is TRBV20-1, the J call TRBJ2-1, with TRBD2 identical over 8 bases. The CDR3 has 14 amino acids. The germline CDR1 and CDR2 sequences are DFQATT and SNEGSKA (reference sequence). In nucleotides, the CDR3 is TGCAGTGCTAGAGATCCAAGCGGGGGCCGCCCGGCGCTCTTC. Residues: CSARDPSGGRPALF.

This clonotype was seen ten or more times. The chain recombines TRBV6-1 with TRBJ2-3, with TRBD2 as a possible D gene (5 bases). CDR1 and CDR2 (germline): MNHNS, SASEGT. The germline V and J ends were trimmed by 5 bases and 0 bases, with 9 bases remaining between them. This CDR3 comprises 14 residues. In nucleotides, the CDR3 is TGTGCCAGCAGTCAGCTAGCTAGCACAGATACGCAGTATTTT. It specifies CASSQLASTDTQYF.

V usage is TRBV2 and J usage is TRBJ2-7, with TRBD2 matching over 11 bases. The germline gives CDR1 SNHLY, CDR2 FYNNEI. Trimming removed 3 bases from V and 0 bases from J; junction bases left unmatched: 1. The CDR3 runs 15 residues. The DNA of the CDR3 is TGTGCCAGCAGTGAGCTAGCGGGAGGCTCCTACGAGCAGTACGTC. This encodes CASSELAGGSYEQYV.

The chain employs TRBV20-1 and TRBJ2-2; 10 nucleotides align to TRBD1. The J segment lost 9 bases and the V segment lost 3 bases, leaving 10 bases of the junction unmatched. CDR3 length equals 15 residues. Germline V gene sequence: CDR1 DFQATT, CDR2 SNEGSKA (reference sequence). CDR3 DNA sequence: TGCAGTGCTAGTACCGGGACAGGGGCTGCCCGGGAGCTGTTTTTT. Translated: CSASTGTGAARELFF.

The chain carries TRBV5-1 and TRBJ2-5; a weak D match, TRBD1 (6 bases). The germline V and J ends were trimmed by 4 bases and 4 bases, with 11 bases remaining between them. This CDR3 is built from 13 residues. The germline V gene encodes CDR1 SGHRS and CDR2 YFSETQ. The CDR3 reads CASSRTEPETQYF. The CDR3 DNA follows: TGCGCCAGCAGCAGGACAGAGCCAGAGACCCAGTACTTC.

This clonotype was picked up a small number of times. The chain links TRBV28 to TRBJ2-7, with TRBD2 matching 13 bases. V was pared by 4 bases and J by 3 bases, with 6 bases of the junction left unmatched. CDR1 is MDHEN, CDR2 SYDVKM, per germline. The CDR3 spans 16 residues. CDR3 protein: CASSSWTSGGVYEQYV. In DNA form, the CDR3 reads TGTGCCAGCAGTTCCTGGACTAGCGGGGGAGTCTACGAGCAGTACGTC.

This clonotype was seen a handful of times. DNA of the CDR3: TGTGCCAGCAGCCAAGCCCACCTAAACACTGAAGCTTTCTTT. Amino acid sequence: CASSQAHLNTEAFF. This rearrangement joins TRBV4-2 to TRBJ1-1; D is undetermined. The germline gives CDR1 LGHNA, CDR2 YNFKEQ. The CDR3 has 14 amino acids. The V gene lost 1 base and the J gene lost 2 bases, with 8 bases spanning the gap.

The rearrangement uses TRBV20-1 and TRBJ2-7; unclear D gene. Looked up from germline, CDR1 is DFQATT and CDR2 is SNEGSKA (reference sequence). The CDR3 contains 12 residues. V lost 6 bases to trimming and J lost 3 bases, with 12 bases between them. The CDR3 sequence is CSAFPDDYEQYV. The CDR3 region has the DNA TGCAGTGCCTTTCCCGATGACTACGAGCAGTACGTC.

The V and J genes are TRBV20-1 and TRBJ2-5; D unresolved. Trimming removed 6 bases at V and 5 bases at J, with 7 bases between. CDR3 length equals 10 residues. In germline, CDR1 is DFQATT, CDR2 SNEGSKA (reference sequence). The CDR3, as DNA: TGCAGTGCCCTGTTGGAGACCCAGTACTTC. Residues: CSALLETQYF.